Listed here are 15 T cell receptor beta chains from one sample, sequenced in a study of blood T cell repertoires in COVID-19. Data came from immunoSEQ multiplex PCR; TCRdb stores just in-frame clones and leaves some out. This sample carries some 250,000 clones, roughly 79% of them seen once, and the ten largest clones take roughly 2.9%. The sequenced material came from peripheral blood. The receptors stem from a woman in her sixties with active or convalescent COVID-19.

The chain joins TRBV4-1 to TRBJ1-1; D perhaps matches TRBD1 (6 bases). The germline V gene has CDR1 MGHRA and CDR2 YSYEKL. The CDR3 length is 15 residues. Deletions cut 3 bases from V and 6 bases from J, with 17 bases between. CDR3 sequence reads: CASSHLSTGLPEAFF. For the CDR3, the DNA is TGCGCCAGCAGCCACTTATCAACAGGGCTCCCTGAAGCTTTCTTT.

J is TRBJ1-2 and V is TRBV11-2, with D unclear. The CDR3 contains 14 residues. From germline, CDR1 is SGHAT and CDR2 FQNNGV. The V end was cut by 5 bases, the J end by 8 bases, with 18 bases between. The CDR3 sequence: CASSISTRETGYTF. The CDR3 DNA is TGTGCCAGCAGCATCTCAACCCGGGAAACCGGCTACACCTTC.

This clone was counted a few times. The V and J genes are TRBV10-3 and TRBJ2-5; 13 bases are shared with TRBD2. Germline lookup yields CDR1 ENHRY and CDR2 SYGVKD. Trimming at V came to 0 bases and at J to 5 bases, leaving 9 bases not matched to a gene. There are 18 residues in the CDR3. This CDR3 reads CAISESTSGGPVRETQYF. CDR3 nucleotides: TGTGCCATCAGTGAGTCGACTAGCGGGGGGCCTGTGAGGGAGACCCAGTACTTC.

The gene calls are TRBV11-2 and TRBJ2-1, with 12 bases matching TRBD1. The CDR3 contains 16 residues. CDR1 and CDR2 (germline): SGHAT, FQNNGV. V dropped 1 base and J dropped 8; count of bases not matched to a gene: 6. CDR3 region: CASSLGHGTGGYEQFF. The CDR3 DNA follows: TGTGCCAGCAGCTTAGGCCACGGGACAGGGGGCTATGAGCAGTTCTTC.

The CDR3 here is CASSEGTGSDEKLFF. The CDR3 DNA reads as TGTGCCAGTAGTGAAGGGACAGGGAGCGATGAAAAACTGTTTTTT. The rearrangement joins TRBV19 to TRBJ1-4; TRBD1 matches at 9 bases. Trimming cost V 5 bases and J 6 bases; bases outside gene matches: 7. This CDR3 spans 15 amino acids. Germline CDR1 and CDR2: LNHDA and SQIVND (reference sequence).

The chain has TRBV19 and TRBJ1-2; D is undetermined. V dropped 10 bases and J dropped 4 bases, with 13 bases sitting between them. The CDR3 consists of 12 residues. CDR1 and CDR2 from the germline V gene are LNHDA and SQIVND (reference sequence). The CDR3 spells CATASYTYGYTF. CDR3 coding DNA: TGTGCCACCGCTTCCTATACCTATGGCTACACCTTC.

The chain couples TRBV30 to TRBJ2-3; possibly TRBD1 for D (5 bases). The CDR3 sequence is 13 residues long. V gave up 0 bases and J gave up 10 bases, with 14 bases separating them. Per the germline V gene, CDR1 is GTSNPN and CDR2 is SVGIG (reference sequence). The CDR3 coding sequence is TGTGCCTGGAGTGTAGGTCCCCAAGGGGCGCAGTATTTT. Protein product: CAWSVGPQGAQYF.

The V call is TRBV19, the J call TRBJ1-5; D perhaps matches TRBD1 (5 bases). V lost 7 bases, J lost 5 bases, and 27 bases lay in between. CDR1 LNHDA and CDR2 SQIVND come from the germline V gene (reference sequence). The length of the CDR3 is 18 residues. The CDR3 reads CASTPRARFGGGDQPQHF. CDR3 nucleotide sequence: TGTGCCAGTACCCCTAGGGCTCGGTTCGGGGGGGGAGATCAGCCCCAGCATTTT.

The rearrangement links TRBV6-5 to TRBJ1-4; TRBD1 might be the D (5 bases). Germline V gene lookup returns CDR1 MNHEY and CDR2 SVGAGI. V was shortened by 3 bases and J by 6 bases, with 17 bases between the two germline ends. The CDR3 length is 16 residues. The CDR3 coding sequence is TGTGCCAGCAGTTATAAGGGAGGGGATCCAGATGAAAAACTGTTTTTT. Protein product: CASSYKGGDPDEKLFF.

V gene TRBV2 combines with J gene TRBJ1-2, with TRBD1 matching 7 bases. The CDR3 runs to 14 residues. V gave up 7 bases and J gave up 6 bases; unmatched junction bases: 11. CDR1 is SNHLY and CDR2 is FYNNEI in the germline V gene. CDR3 DNA sequence: TGTGCCAGCAACCTAAAGGCAGGGGGGAATGGCTACACCTTC. Translating it yields CASNLKAGGNGYTF.

This chain links TRBV5-1 with TRBJ1-4, with D unresolved. This CDR3 region has 15 residues. The germline V gene has CDR1 SGHRS and CDR2 YFSETQ. Deletions cut 0 bases from V and 6 bases from J, with 12 bases between. This CDR3 reads CASSLGGGFDEKLFF. The CDR3 DNA sequence: TGCGCCAGCAGCTTGGGTGGAGGGTTTGATGAAAAACTGTTTTTT.

This clone has just a few counts. This chain links TRBV7-6 with TRBJ2-7; D is perhaps TRBD1 (6 bases). The CDR3 runs to 13 residues. V was shortened by 5 bases and J by 10 bases, with 18 bases between the two germline ends. Germline-derived CDR1 and CDR2 are SGHVS and FNYEAQ. In DNA, the CDR3 is TGTGCCAGCAGCCTCGATTCCGGGACATCCCAGTACTTC. Amino acids: CASSLDSGTSQYF.

This clone was seen once. Sequence at one end of the junction differs from germline and may be a read error. The V call is TRBV6-5, the J call TRBJ1-1; 8 bases are a match to TRBD1. CDR3 length equals 10 residues. Germline V lookup: CDR1 MNHEY, CDR2 SVGAGI. CDR3 residues: CASRGRGQAF. The CDR3 region has the DNA TGTGCCAGCAGGGGGAGGGGACAGGCTTTT.

This clone was seen once. The CDR3 DNA reads TGTGCTAGTGCAGCGGAGGCTGGAAACACCATATATTTT. It encodes CASAAEAGNTIYF. The V and J genes are TRBV12-5 and TRBJ1-3; D remains ambiguous. V was pared by 7 bases and J by 2 bases, with 9 bases between. The CDR3 totals 13 residues. CDR1 and CDR2 (germline): LGHNT, FRNRAP.

The chain has TRBV7-3 and TRBJ2-7; the match to TRBD2 covers 9 bases. The V gene's germline CDR1 is SGHTA and CDR2 FQGTGA. Unmatched junction bases numbered 5, after V lost 5 bases and J lost 0 bases. The CDR3 totals 15 residues. The CDR3 reads CASSASSGTSYEQYF. In DNA, the CDR3 is TGTGCCAGCAGCGCATCTAGCGGGACCTCCTACGAGCAGTACTTC.